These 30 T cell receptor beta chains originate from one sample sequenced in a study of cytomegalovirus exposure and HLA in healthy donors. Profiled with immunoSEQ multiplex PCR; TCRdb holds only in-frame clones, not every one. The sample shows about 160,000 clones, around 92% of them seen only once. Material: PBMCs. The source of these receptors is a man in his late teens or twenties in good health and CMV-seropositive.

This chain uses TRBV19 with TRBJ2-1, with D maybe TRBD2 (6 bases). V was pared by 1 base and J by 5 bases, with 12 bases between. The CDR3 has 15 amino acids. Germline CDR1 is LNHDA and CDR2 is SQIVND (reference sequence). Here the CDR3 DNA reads TGTGCCAGTAGTATAGGTTTCGGCGGGAACAATGAGCAGTTCTTC. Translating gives CASSIGFGGNNEQFF.

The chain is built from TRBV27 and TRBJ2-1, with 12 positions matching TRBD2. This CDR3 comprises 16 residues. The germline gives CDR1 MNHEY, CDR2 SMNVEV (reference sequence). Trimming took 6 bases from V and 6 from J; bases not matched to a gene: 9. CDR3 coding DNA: TGTGCCAGCAGGAGCCTCCTAGCGGGAGGGGGCAATGAGCAGTTCTTC. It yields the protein CASRSLLAGGGNEQFF.

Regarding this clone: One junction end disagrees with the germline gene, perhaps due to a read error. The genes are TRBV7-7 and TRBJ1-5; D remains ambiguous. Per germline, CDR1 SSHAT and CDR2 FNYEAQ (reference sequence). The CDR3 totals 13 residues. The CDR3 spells CASSLTINQPQHF. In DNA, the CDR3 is TGTGCTAGCAGCTTAACTATCAATCAGCCCCAGCATTTT.

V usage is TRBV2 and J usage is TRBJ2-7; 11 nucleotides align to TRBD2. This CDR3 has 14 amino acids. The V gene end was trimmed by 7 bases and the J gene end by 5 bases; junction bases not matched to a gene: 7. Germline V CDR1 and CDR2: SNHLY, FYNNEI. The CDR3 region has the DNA TGTGCCAGCATTTGGGCTAGCGGGAGGCACGAGCAGTACTTC. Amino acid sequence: CASIWASGRHEQYF.

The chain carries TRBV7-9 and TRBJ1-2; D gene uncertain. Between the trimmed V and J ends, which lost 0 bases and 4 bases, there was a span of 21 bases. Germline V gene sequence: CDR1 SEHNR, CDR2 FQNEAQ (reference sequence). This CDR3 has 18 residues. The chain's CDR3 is CASSLALGIRGGVYGYTF. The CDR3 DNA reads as TGTGCCAGCAGCTTAGCGCTTGGTATCCGGGGTGGGGTCTATGGCTACACCTTC.

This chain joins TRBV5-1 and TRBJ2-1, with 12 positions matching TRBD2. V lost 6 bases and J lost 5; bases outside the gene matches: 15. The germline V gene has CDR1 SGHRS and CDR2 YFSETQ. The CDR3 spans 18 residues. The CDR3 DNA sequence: TGCGCCAGCACCCCAGAGGGGCTAGCGGGAGGGTCCGACAATGAGCAGTTCTTC. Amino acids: CASTPEGLAGGSDNEQFF.

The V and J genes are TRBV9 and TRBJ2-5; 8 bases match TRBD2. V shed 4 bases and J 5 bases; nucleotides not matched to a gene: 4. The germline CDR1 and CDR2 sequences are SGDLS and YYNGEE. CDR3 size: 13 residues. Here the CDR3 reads CASSPGGRETQYF. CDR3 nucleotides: TGTGCCAGCAGCCCGGGGGGGCGGGAGACCCAGTACTTC.

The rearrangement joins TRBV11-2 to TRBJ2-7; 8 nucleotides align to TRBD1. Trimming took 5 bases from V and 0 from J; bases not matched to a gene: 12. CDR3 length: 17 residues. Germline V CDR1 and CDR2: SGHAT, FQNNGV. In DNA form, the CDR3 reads TGTGCCAGCAGCGCCCACGAGGACAGGGTCAACTCCTACGAGCAGTACTTC. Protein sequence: CASSAHEDRVNSYEQYF.

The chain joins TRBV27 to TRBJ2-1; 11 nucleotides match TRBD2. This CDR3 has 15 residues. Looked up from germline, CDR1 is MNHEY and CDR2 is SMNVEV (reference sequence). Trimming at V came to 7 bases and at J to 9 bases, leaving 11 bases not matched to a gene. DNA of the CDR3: TGTGCCAGCAACCCGGGACTAGCGGTCTCTGTTGAGCAGTTCTTC. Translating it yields CASNPGLAVSVEQFF.

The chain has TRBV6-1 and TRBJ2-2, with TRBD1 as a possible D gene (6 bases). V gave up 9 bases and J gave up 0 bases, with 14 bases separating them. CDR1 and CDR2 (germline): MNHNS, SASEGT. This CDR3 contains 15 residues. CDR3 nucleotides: TGTGCCAGTAGACTACAGGGAGCGAACACCGGGGAGCTGTTTTTT. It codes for CASRLQGANTGELFF.

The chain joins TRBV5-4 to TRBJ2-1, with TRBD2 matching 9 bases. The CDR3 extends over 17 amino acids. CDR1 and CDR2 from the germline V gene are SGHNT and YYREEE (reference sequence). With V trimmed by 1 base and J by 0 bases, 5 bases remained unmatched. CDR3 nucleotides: TGTGCCAGCAGCTTGTCGGCGGGAGGGAGCTCCTACAATGAGCAGTTCTTC. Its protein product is CASSLSAGGSSYNEQFF.

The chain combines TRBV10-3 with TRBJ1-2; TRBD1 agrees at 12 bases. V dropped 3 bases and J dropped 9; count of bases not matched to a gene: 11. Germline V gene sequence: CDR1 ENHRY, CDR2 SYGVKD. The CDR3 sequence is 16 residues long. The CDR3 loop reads CAISDPLGQGALSYTF. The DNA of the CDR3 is TGTGCCATCAGTGACCCACTGGGACAGGGGGCATTGAGCTACACCTTC.

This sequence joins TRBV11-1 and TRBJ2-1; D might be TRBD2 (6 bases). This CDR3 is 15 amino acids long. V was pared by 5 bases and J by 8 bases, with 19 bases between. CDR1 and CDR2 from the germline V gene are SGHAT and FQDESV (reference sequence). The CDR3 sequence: CASSTRLGPGDEQFF. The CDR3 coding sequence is TGTGCCAGCAGCACCCGACTAGGACCGGGCGATGAGCAGTTCTTC.

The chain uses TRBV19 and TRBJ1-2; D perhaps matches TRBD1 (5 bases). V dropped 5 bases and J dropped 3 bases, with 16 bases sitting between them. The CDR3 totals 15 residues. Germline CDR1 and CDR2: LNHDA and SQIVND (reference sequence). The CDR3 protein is CASSDSAKGDYGYTF. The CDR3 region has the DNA TGTGCCAGTAGTGATTCGGCCAAAGGGGACTATGGCTACACCTTC.

The CDR3 DNA follows: TGTGCCAGCTCACCAGGAGGGTGGGGCAAAACAGATACGCAGTATTTT. Its protein is CASSPGGWGKTDTQYF. This chain uses TRBV18 with TRBJ2-3; D perhaps matches TRBD2 (6 bases). Trimming pared 2 bases from V and 3 bases from J, leaving 15 bases between. The germline V gene has CDR1 KGHSH and CDR2 LQKENI. This CDR3 has 16 amino acids.

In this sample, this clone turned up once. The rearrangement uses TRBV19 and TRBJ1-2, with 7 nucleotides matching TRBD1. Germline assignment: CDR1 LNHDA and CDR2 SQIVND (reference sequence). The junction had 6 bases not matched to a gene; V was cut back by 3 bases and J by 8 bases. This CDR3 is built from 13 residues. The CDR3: CASSILQGRGYTF. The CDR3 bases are TGTGCCAGTAGTATCCTACAGGGGCGCGGCTACACCTTC.

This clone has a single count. The CDR3 DNA sequence: TGCGCCAGCAGCTTGGTTTGGGGGACTAACAATGAGCAGTTCTTC. Its protein is CASSLVWGTNNEQFF. The chain links TRBV5-1 to TRBJ2-1; 7 nucleotides match TRBD2. V shed 0 bases, J shed 5 bases, and the junction held 5 bases outside the gene matches. CDR3 size: 15 residues. Per the germline V gene, CDR1 is SGHRS and CDR2 is YFSETQ.

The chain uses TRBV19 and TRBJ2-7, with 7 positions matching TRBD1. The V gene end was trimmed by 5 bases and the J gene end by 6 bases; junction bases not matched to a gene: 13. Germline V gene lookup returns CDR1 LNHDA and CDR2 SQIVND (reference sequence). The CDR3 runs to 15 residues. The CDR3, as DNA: TGTGCCAGTAGTTTCGACAGGGCCGTCCCCGGCGAGCAGTACTTC. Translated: CASSFDRAVPGEQYF.

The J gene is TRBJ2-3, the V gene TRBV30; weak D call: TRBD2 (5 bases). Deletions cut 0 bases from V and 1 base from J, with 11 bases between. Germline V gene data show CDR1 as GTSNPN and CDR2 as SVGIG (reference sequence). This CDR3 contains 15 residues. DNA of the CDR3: TGTGCCTGGAGTGTACGCCTGGGAGGCACAGATACGCAGTATTTT. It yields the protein CAWSVRLGGTDTQYF.

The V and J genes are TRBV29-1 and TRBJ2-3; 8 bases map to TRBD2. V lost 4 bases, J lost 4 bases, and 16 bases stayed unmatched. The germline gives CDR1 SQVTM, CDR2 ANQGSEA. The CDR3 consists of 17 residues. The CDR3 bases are TGCAGCGTTGTAGGGGGGCTGGCGGGAGGTGTGGCAGATACGCAGTATTTT. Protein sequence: CSVVGGLAGGVADTQYF.

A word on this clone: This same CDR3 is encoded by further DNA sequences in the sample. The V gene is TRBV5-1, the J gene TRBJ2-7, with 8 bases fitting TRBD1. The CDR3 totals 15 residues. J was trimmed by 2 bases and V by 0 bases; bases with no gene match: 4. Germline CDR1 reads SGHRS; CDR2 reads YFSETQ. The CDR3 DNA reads TGCGCCAGCAGCTTGGATGGACAGGGAACCTACGAGCAGTACTTC. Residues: CASSLDGQGTYEQYF.

DNA of the CDR3: TGTGCCAGCGGACTAGCGGGAGGGATAACCGGGGAGCTGTTTTTT. Its translation: CASGLAGGITGELFF. V gene TRBV6-5 combines with J gene TRBJ2-2; 15 bases agree with TRBD2. CDR3 size: 15 residues. V gave up 8 bases and J gave up 5 bases; unmatched junction bases: 3. CDR1 and CDR2 (germline): MNHEY, SVGAGI.

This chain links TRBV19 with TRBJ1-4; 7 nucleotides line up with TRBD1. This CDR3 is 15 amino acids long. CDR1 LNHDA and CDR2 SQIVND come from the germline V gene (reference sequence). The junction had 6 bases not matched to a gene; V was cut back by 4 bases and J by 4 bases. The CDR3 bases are TGTGCCAGTAGTAAGCGACAGGGCCTTAATGAAAAACTGTTTTTT. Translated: CASSKRQGLNEKLFF.

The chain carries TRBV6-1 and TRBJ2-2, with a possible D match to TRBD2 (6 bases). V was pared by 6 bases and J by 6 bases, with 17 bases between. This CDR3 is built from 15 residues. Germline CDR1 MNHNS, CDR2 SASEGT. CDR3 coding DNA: TGTGCCAGCAGGACCTACGGGACTGGCCCCGGGGAGCTGTTTTTT. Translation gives CASRTYGTGPGELFF.

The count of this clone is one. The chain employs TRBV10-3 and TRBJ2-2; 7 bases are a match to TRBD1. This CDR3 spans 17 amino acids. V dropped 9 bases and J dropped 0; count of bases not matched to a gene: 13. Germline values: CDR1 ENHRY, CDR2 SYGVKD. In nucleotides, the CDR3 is TGTGCCATAACAGAGGGGGCAGGCCGTGCGAACACCGGGGAGCTGTTTTTT. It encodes CAITEGAGRANTGELFF.

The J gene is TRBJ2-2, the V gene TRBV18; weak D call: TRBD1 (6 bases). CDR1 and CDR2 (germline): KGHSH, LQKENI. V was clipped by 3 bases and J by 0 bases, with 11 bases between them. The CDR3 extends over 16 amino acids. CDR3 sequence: CASSPSDRTNTGELFF. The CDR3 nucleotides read TGTGCCAGCTCACCGTCCGACAGGACGAACACCGGGGAGCTGTTTTTT.

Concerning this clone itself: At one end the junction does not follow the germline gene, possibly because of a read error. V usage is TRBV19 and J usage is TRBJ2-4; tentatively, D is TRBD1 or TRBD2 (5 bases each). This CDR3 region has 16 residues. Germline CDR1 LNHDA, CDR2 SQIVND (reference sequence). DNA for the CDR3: TGTGCCAGTAGCATAGGGAGACAGTTGACCAAAAACATTCAGTACTTC. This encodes CASSIGRQLTKNIQYF.

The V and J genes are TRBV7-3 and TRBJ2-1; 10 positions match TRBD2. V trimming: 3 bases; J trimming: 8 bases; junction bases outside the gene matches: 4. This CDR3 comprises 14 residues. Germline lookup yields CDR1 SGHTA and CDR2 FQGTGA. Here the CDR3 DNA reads TGTGCCAGCAGCTTTTCTAGCGGGAGAGATGAGCAGTTCTTC. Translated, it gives CASSFSSGRDEQFF.

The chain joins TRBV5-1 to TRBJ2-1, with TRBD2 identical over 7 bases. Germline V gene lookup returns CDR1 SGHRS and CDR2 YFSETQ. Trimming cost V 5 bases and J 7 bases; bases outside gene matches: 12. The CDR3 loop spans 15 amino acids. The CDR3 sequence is CASRRAGDAFNEQFF. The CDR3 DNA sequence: TGCGCCAGCAGGAGGGCGGGAGATGCGTTTAATGAGCAGTTCTTC.

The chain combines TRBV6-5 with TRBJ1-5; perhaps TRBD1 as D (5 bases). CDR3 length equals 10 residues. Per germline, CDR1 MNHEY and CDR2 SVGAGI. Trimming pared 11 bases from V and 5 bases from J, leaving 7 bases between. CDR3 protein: CALGDQPQHF. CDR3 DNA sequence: TGTGCCTTAGGGGATCAGCCCCAGCATTTT.